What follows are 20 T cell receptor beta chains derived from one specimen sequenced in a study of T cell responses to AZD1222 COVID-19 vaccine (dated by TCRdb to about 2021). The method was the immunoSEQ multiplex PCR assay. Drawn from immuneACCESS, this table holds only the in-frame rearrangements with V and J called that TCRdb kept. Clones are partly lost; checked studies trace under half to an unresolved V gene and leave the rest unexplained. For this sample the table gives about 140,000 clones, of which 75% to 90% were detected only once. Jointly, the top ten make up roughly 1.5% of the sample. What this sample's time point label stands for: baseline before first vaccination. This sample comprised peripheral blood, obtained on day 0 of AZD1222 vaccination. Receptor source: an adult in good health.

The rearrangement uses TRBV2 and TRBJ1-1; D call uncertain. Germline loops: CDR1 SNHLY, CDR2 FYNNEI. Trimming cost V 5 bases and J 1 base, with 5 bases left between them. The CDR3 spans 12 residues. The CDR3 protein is CASSLENTEAFF. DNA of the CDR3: TGTGCCAGCAGTCTGGAGAACACTGAAGCTTTCTTT.

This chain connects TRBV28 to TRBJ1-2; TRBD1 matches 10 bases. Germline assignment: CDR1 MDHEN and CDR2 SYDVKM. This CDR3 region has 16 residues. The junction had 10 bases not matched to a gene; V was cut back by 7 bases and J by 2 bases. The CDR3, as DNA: TGTGCCAGCACAGCCCCAGGACAGGGGGAGAACTATGGCTACACCTTC. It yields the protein CASTAPGQGENYGYTF.

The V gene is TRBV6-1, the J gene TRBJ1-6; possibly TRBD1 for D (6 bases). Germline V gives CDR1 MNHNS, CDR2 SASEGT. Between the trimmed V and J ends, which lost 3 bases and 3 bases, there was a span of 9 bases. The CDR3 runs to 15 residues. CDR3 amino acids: CASSEAGVYNSPLHF. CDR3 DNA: TGTGCCAGCAGTGAGGCAGGGGTCTATAATTCACCCCTCCACTTT.

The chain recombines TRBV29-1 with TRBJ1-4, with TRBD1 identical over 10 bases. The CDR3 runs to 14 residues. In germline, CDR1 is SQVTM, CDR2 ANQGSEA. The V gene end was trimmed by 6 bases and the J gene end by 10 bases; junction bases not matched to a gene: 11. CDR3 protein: CSVPGQGGAGKLFF. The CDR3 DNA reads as TGCAGCGTCCCTGGACAGGGGGGCGCAGGAAAACTGTTTTTT.

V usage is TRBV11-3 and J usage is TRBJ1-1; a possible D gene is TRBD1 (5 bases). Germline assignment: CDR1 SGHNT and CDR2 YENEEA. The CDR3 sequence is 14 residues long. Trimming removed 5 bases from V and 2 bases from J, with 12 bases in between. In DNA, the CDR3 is TGTGCCAGCAGCCCACGACAGTACAACACTGAAGCTTTCTTT. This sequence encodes CASSPRQYNTEAFF. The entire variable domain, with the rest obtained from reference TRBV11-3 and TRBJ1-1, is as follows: EAGVVQSPRYKIIEKKQPVAFWCNPISGHNTLYWYLQNLGQGPELLIRYENEEAVDDSQLPKDRFSAERLKGVDSTLKIQPAELGDSAVYLCASSPRQYNTEAFFGQGTRLTVV.

The CDR3 bases are TGTGCCAGCAGCCGGGGGACCTACGAGCAGTACTTC. This sequence encodes CASSRGTYEQYF. The chain employs TRBV3-1 (or the pseudogene TRBV3-2) and TRBJ2-7; TRBD1 or TRBD2 may be the D gene (5 bases each). Germline CDR1 and CDR2: LGHDT and YNNKEL (reference sequence). Trimming removed 4 bases at V and 2 bases at J, with 6 bases between. The CDR3 contains 12 residues.

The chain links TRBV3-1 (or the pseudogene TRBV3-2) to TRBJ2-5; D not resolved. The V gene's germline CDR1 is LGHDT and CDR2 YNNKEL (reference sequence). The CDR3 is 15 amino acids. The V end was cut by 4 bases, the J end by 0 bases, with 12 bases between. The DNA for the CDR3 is TGTGCCAGCAGCCCCCCGGACCTGTACCAAGAGACCCAGTACTTC. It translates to CASSPPDLYQETQYF.

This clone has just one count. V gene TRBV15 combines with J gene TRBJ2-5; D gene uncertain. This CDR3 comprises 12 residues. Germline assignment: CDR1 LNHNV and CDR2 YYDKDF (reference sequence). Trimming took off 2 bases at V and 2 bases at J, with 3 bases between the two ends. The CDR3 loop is CATSRLQETQYF. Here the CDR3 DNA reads TGTGCCACCAGCAGATTGCAAGAGACCCAGTACTTC.

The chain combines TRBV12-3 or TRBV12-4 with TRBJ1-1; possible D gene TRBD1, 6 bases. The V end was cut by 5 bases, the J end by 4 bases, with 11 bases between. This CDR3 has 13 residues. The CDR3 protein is CASSNRVGTEAFF. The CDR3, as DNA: TGTGCCAGCAGTAACAGGGTGGGCACTGAAGCTTTCTTT.

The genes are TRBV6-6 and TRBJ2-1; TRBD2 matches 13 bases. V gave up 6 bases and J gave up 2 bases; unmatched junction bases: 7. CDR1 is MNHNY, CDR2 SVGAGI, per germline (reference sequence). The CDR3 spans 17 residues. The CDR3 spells CASSRPGTSGTYNEQFF. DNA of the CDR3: TGTGCCAGCAGCCGACCAGGGACTAGCGGGACCTACAATGAGCAGTTCTTC.

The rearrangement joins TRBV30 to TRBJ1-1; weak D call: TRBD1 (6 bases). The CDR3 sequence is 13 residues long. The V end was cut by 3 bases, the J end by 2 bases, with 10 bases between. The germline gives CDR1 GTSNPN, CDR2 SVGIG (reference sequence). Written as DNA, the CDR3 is TGTGCCTGGAGGGACAGCCTAAACACTGAAGCTTTCTTT. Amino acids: CAWRDSLNTEAFF.

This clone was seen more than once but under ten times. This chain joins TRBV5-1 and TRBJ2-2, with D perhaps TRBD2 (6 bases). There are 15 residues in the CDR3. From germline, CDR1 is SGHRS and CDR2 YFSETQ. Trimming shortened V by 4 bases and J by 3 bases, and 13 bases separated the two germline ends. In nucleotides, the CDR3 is TGCGCCAGCAGCCCGGGCAGGGAGGACACCGGGGAGCTGTTTTTT. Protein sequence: CASSPGREDTGELFF.

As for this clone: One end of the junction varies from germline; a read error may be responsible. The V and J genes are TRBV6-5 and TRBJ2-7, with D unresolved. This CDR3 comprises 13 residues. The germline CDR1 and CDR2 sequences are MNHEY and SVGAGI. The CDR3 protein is CTSSLTTNYEQYF. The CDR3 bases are TGTACCAGCAGTCTCACAACTAACTACGAGCAGTACTTC.

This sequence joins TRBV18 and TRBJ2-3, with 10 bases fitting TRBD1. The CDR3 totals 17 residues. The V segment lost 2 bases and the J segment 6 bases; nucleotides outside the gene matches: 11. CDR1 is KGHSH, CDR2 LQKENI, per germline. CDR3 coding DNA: TGTGCCAGCTCACCAGTTATAAGGACAGGGGGTCTGGATACGCAGTATTTT. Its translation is CASSPVIRTGGLDTQYF.

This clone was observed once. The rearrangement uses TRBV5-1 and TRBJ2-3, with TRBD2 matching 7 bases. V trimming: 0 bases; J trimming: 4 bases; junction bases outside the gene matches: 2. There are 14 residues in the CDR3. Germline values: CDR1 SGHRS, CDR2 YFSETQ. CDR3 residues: CASSLGDYSDTQYF. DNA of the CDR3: TGCGCCAGCAGCTTGGGGGACTACTCAGATACGCAGTATTTT.

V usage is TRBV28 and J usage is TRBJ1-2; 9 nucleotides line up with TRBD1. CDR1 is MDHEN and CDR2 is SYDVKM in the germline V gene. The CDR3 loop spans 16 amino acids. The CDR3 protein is CATPNDRGSFGDGYTF. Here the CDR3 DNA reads TGTGCAACCCCCAATGACAGGGGGAGTTTCGGTGATGGCTACACCTTC.

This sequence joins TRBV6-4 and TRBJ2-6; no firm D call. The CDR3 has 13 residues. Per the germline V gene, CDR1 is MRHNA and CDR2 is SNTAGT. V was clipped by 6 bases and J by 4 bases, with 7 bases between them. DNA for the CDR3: TGTGCCAGCAGAGGATCGGGGGCCAACGTCCTGACTTTC. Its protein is CASRGSGANVLTF.

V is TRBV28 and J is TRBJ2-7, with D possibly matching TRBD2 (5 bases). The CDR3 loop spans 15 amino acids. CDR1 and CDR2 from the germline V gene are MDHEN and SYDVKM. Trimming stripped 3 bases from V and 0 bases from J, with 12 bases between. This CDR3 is CASSFQRTSSYEQYF. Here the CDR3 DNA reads TGTGCCAGCAGTTTCCAGCGGACCTCCTCCTACGAGCAGTACTTC.

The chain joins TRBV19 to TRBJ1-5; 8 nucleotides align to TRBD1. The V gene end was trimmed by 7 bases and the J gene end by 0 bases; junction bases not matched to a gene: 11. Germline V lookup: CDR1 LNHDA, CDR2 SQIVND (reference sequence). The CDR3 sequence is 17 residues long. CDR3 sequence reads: CASTLKGQDPSNQPQHF. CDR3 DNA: TGTGCCAGTACCCTAAAGGGACAGGACCCTAGCAATCAGCCCCAGCATTTT.

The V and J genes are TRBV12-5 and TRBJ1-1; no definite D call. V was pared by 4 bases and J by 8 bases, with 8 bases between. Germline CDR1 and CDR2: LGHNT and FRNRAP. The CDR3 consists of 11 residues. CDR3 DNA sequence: TGTGCTAGTGGTTCCACGCAGGAAGCTTTCTTT. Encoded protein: CASGSTQEAFF.